This T cell receptor (beta chain) was obtained from a study of cytomegalovirus exposure and HLA in healthy donors. General observations from the study: As was reported, the classifier diagnosed cytomegalovirus status with high specificity and sensitivity.

V lost 0 bases and J lost 10; bases outside the gene matches: 6. This CDR3 comprises 14 residues. Germline loops: CDR1 LGHNA, CDR2 YSLEER. This PCR relied on a set of 60 Vbeta primers and 13 Jbeta primers. As processed by the authors: In a later analysis, the count reached about 82 million unique TCR beta chains, with about 9.9 million shared. TCRdb's table, derived via immunoSEQ multiplex PCR, lists solely in-frame clones and lacks some. V, J and clone size are those of that table, while D and trimming were read from the DNA. The data contain around 170,000 clones, approximately 80% of them singletons. A note on this clone: The antigen remains undetermined.

V and J are TRBV4-3 and TRBJ2-1, with 7 bases identical to TRBD2. Material for sequencing was PBMCs. The origin of this receptor is a woman in her fifties or sixties in good health and CMV-seronegative. CDR3 nucleotides: TGCGCCAGCAGCCAAGATTGGGGGGGTTTGGAGCAGTTCTTC. It encodes CASSQDWGGLEQFF.